This TCR beta chain derives from a study of shared clonotypes between healthy human individuals. Overall study: Serving as donors were two women and a few men, whose ages spanned 18 to 49. Findings and limits, study-wide: Non-shared clonotypes had lower generation probabilities than those shared by all four donors. Across a handful of donors, naive CD4 shared about 5%, naive CD8 3.5% to 4%, memory CD4 about 2.5%, memory CD8 roughly 0.37%.

The naive CD8 population came from CD45RO-negative cells selected for CCR7, without terminally differentiated effector memory CD45RA+ cells. Libraries were prepared by immunoSEQ multiplex PCR; TCRdb keeps only in-frame clonotypes and omits some of them. The sample lists roughly 1,800,000 clones, roughly 95% seen once, with around 1% in the top ten. Trimming took off 4 bases at V and 2 bases at J, with 17 bases between the two ends. The CDR3 is 16 amino acids. The V gene's germline CDR1 is SGDLS and CDR2 YYNGEE. This clone was seen only once. What it binds is not known. The rearrangement joins TRBV9 to TRBJ2-3; D is unresolved. This sequence was found in a man aged 18-30 years in good health. Source material: naive CD8+ T cells sorted from blood. The CDR3 DNA sequence: TGTGCCAGCAGCCCGTCTGTTGGCCCTTCCACAGATACGCAGTATTTT. Its translation is CASSPSVGPSTDTQYF.